Presented here are 23 T cell receptor beta chains from one specimen sequenced in a study of early T cells in non-severe SARS-CoV-2 infection. TCRdb re-derived calls from the 5' RACE reads in MiXCR, one entry per CDR3 protein. The profile covers tens of thousands of distinct CDR3 sequences, with approximately 6% appearing a single time and about 5% taken by the ten largest. Sequencing was done on a sample of whole blood. Receptors originate from an adult who was a healthcare worker with PCR-confirmed SARS-CoV-2 infection or an uninfected control (not recorded which).

At least ten counts were recorded for this clonotype. V is TRBV28 and J is TRBJ2-1; D is possibly TRBD2 (5 bases). Germline CDR1 and CDR2: MDHEN and SYDVKM. CDR3 length equals 14 residues. V dropped 10 bases and J dropped 3 bases, with 16 bases sitting between them. CDR3 loop: CATILSSGYNEQFF. In nucleotides, the CDR3 is TGTGCCACCATCCTATCAAGCGGCTACAATGAGCAGTTCTTC. Complete variable domain (other parts from reference TRBV28 and TRBJ2-1): DVKVTQSSRYLVKRTGEKVFLECVQDMDHENMFWYRQDPGLGLRLIYFSYDVKMKEKGDIPEGYSVSREKKERFSLILESASTNQTSMYLCATILSSGYNEQFFGPGTRLTVL.

The table lists this clonotype with a few counts. The chain links TRBV19 to TRBJ2-5; TRBD2 matches 7 bases. Germline CDR1 reads LNHDA; CDR2 reads SQIVND (reference sequence). V gave up 5 bases and J gave up 9 bases; unmatched junction bases: 12. CDR3 length: 14 residues. The CDR3 loop is CASSAGTTHMAQYF. The CDR3 nucleotides read TGTGCCAGTAGTGCGGGGACTACCCACATGGCCCAGTACTTC.

In this sample, this clonotype turned up many times. The chain is built from TRBV6-1 and TRBJ1-1, with 8 nucleotides matching TRBD1. After removal of 6 bases from V and 4 bases from J, the junction contained 7 bases not matched to a gene. This CDR3 is 14 amino acids long. Germline CDR1 and CDR2: MNHNS and SASEGT. The CDR3 DNA reads TGTGCCAGCAGGACAGGGGCCATCGGCACTGAAGCTTTCTTT. It encodes CASRTGAIGTEAFF.

This clonotype has only a few counts. The chain recombines TRBV6-5 with TRBJ2-3; TRBD1 aligns across 7 bases. Trimming took 7 bases from V and 4 from J; bases not matched to a gene: 11. The CDR3 loop spans 15 amino acids. Per the germline V gene, CDR1 is MNHEY and CDR2 is SVGAGI. CDR3 nucleotide sequence: TGTGCCAGCACCCCCTCCGGGACAGCTGCAGATACGCAGTATTTT. As protein: CASTPSGTAADTQYF.

This clonotype was recorded many times. The rearrangement links TRBV13 to TRBJ2-1; D is unresolved. The CDR3 runs to 13 residues. The germline V and J ends were trimmed by 5 bases and 6 bases, with 11 bases remaining between them. Germline V gene lookup returns CDR1 PRHDT and CDR2 FYEKMQ (reference sequence). The CDR3 protein is CASSPAAFNEQFF. The CDR3 DNA follows: TGTGCCAGCAGCCCAGCAGCGTTCAATGAGCAGTTCTTC. Using reference TRBV13 and TRBJ2-1 for the parts outside the CDR3, the full variable domain is AAGVIQSPRHLIKEKRETATLKCYPIPRHDTVYWYQQGPGQDPQFLISFYEKMQSDKGSIPDRFSAQQFSDYHSELNMSSLELGDSALYFCASSPAAFNEQFFGPGTRLTVL.

There are many counts of this clonotype. The gene calls are TRBV28 and TRBJ1-1; 7 bases align to TRBD1. The CDR3 contains 15 residues. CDR1 and CDR2 (germline): MDHEN, SYDVKM. With V trimmed by 2 bases and J by 3 bases, 6 bases remained unmatched. The DNA of the CDR3 is TGTGCCAGCAGTTTACAGACAGGGTTGGACACTGAAGCTTTCTTT. Translating gives CASSLQTGLDTEAFF.

This sequence joins TRBV3-1 and TRBJ2-5; D unclear. The CDR3 runs to 15 residues. Deletions cut 0 bases from V and 2 bases from J, with 10 bases between. The germline V gene has CDR1 LGHDT and CDR2 YNNKEL (reference sequence). The CDR3 nucleotides read TGTGCCAGCAGCCAAGATTTGCCCAGTCAAGAGACCCAGTACTTC. The encoded protein is CASSQDLPSQETQYF.

This clonotype showed up many times. The chain links TRBV7-3 to TRBJ2-1; D call uncertain. The CDR3 spans 13 residues. Germline loops: CDR1 SGHTA, CDR2 FQGTGA. Trimming removed 2 bases from V and 7 bases from J, with 9 bases in between. For the CDR3, the DNA is TGTGCCAGCAGCTTAGGGGTAGTGAATGAGCAGTTCTTC. It yields the protein CASSLGVVNEQFF.

This clonotype was seen only a few times. The rearrangement joins TRBV20-1 to TRBJ2-2, with a possible D match to TRBD2 (6 bases). This CDR3 comprises 15 residues. V lost 0 bases and J 7 bases, leaving 15 bases between the germline ends. Germline V lookup: CDR1 DFQATT, CDR2 SNEGSKA (reference sequence). This chain's CDR3 is CSARDLERAGGELFF. In DNA form, the CDR3 reads TGCAGTGCTAGAGATCTGGAGCGGGCTGGCGGGGAGCTGTTTTTT.

This clonotype was observed at least ten times. This sequence joins TRBV28 and TRBJ2-7, with D possibly called TRBD1 or TRBD2 (6 bases each). The V gene's germline CDR1 is MDHEN and CDR2 SYDVKM. The CDR3 covers 13 residues. V lost 3 bases to trimming and J lost 5 bases, with 11 bases between them. CDR3 sequence reads: CASSFRGRNEQYF. Written as DNA, the CDR3 is TGTGCCAGCAGTTTCCGGGGGCGCAACGAGCAGTACTTC.

In the case of this clonotype: A read error may explain this, as a much larger clone is one base away. The chain uses TRBV7-9 and TRBJ1-2; D unresolved. The CDR3 consists of 15 residues. Germline V gene sequence: CDR1 SEHNR, CDR2 FQNEAQ (reference sequence). V was clipped by 5 bases and J by 2 bases, with 15 bases between them. CDR3 sequence reads: CASSPAAGRNYGYTF. The CDR3 bases are TGTGCCAGCAGCCCCGCTGCCGGGAGAAACTATGGCTACACCTTC.

This clonotype has only a few counts. The rearrangement links TRBV2 to TRBJ1-2, with D unresolved. Germline loops: CDR1 SNHLY, CDR2 FYNNEI. V lost 8 bases and J lost 2, with 6 bases in between. CDR3 size: 11 residues. This chain's CDR3 is CASDGNYGYTF. CDR3 DNA: TGTGCCAGCGACGGCAACTATGGCTACACCTTC.

This clonotype was counted many times. The J gene is TRBJ2-5, the V gene TRBV5-5, with 10 positions matching TRBD2. Germline-derived CDR1 and CDR2 are SGHKS and YYEKEE (reference sequence). V was pared by 2 bases and J by 0 bases, with 1 base of the junction left unmatched. The CDR3 contains 15 residues. This chain's CDR3 is CASSFTSGNQETQYF. In DNA form, the CDR3 reads TGTGCCAGCAGCTTTACTAGCGGGAACCAAGAGACCCAGTACTTC.

This clonotype was counted many times. The chain couples TRBV10-1 to TRBJ2-7; TRBD1 matches 10 bases. In germline, CDR1 is WNHNN, CDR2 SYGVQD (reference sequence). There are 14 residues in the CDR3. V was pared by 9 bases and J by 5 bases, with 10 bases of the junction left unmatched. The CDR3 DNA reads as TGCGCCAGAACAGCCGGGACAGGGGTCCACGAGCAGTACTTC. This encodes CARTAGTGVHEQYF.

This clonotype showed up many times. The rearrangement uses TRBV11-2 and TRBJ2-3; D remains unclear. V dropped 8 bases and J dropped 2 bases, with 17 bases sitting between them. The CDR3 covers 15 residues. Per the germline V gene, CDR1 is SGHAT and CDR2 is FQNNGV. The CDR3 loop is CASLPFQAPTDTQYF. The CDR3, as DNA: TGTGCCAGCCTCCCCTTCCAAGCCCCCACAGATACGCAGTATTTT. The full variable domain, its missing parts supplied by reference TRBV11-2 and TRBJ2-3, is EAGVAQSPRYKIIEKRQSVAFWCNPISGHATLYWYQQILGQGPKLLIQFQNNGVVDDSQLPKDRFSAERLKGVDSTLKIQPAKLEDSAVYLCASLPFQAPTDTQYFGPGTRLTVL.

At least ten counts were recorded for this clonotype. The CDR3 here is CASSLYSYNEQFF. Written as DNA, the CDR3 is TGTGCCAGCAGTTTATATTCCTACAATGAGCAGTTCTTC. This sequence joins TRBV27 and TRBJ2-1; the D is unclear. V lost 1 base, J lost 1 base, and 2 bases lay in between. This CDR3 contains 13 residues. Germline assignment: CDR1 MNHEY and CDR2 SMNVEV (reference sequence).

This clonotype came up many times. The J gene is TRBJ2-4, the V gene TRBV28; 7 bases fit TRBD1. The CDR3 totals 16 residues. V dropped 0 bases and J dropped 0; count of bases not matched to a gene: 2. Germline V CDR1 and CDR2: MDHEN, SYDVKM. CDR3 region: CASSLWTGLAKNIQYF. The CDR3, as DNA: TGTGCCAGCAGTTTATGGACAGGGTTAGCCAAAAACATTCAGTACTTC.

The rearrangement links TRBV20-1 to TRBJ2-3; no clear D gene. With 0 bases removed from V and 0 bases from J, the gap between germline ends came to 4 bases. The CDR3 covers 13 residues. Germline lookup yields CDR1 DFQATT and CDR2 SNEGSKA (reference sequence). This CDR3 reads CSARDLSTDTQYF. CDR3 nucleotide sequence: TGCAGTGCTAGAGATCTCAGCACAGATACGCAGTATTTT.

The sample holds many counts of this clonotype. This chain connects TRBV27 to TRBJ1-1; D is perhaps TRBD1 (5 bases). The V end was cut by 5 bases, the J end by 1 base, with 14 bases between. This CDR3 is 15 amino acids long. Germline V gives CDR1 MNHEY, CDR2 SMNVEV (reference sequence). The CDR3 spells CASSPPVGPNTEAFF. The CDR3 coding sequence is TGTGCCAGCAGTCCCCCCGTGGGACCGAACACTGAAGCTTTCTTT.

This clonotype showed up many times. The gene calls are TRBV10-2 and TRBJ2-7, with TRBD2 identical over 10 bases. Germline CDR1 WSHSY, CDR2 SAAADI. CDR3 length equals 14 residues. The ends lost 7 bases at V and 4 bases at J; junction bases unmatched: 7. The CDR3 loop is CASTRTAGGYEQYF. CDR3 coding DNA: TGCGCCAGCACCAGAACAGCGGGAGGGTACGAGCAGTACTTC.

By sample fraction, this clonotype is medium-sized. The chain has TRBV7-6 and TRBJ2-2, with 9 bases matching TRBD2. Trimming removed 4 bases from V and 5 bases from J; junction bases left unmatched: 8. The CDR3 spans 16 residues. CDR1 SGHVS and CDR2 FNYEAQ come from the germline V gene. CDR3 loop: CASSSPSGRTTGELFF. Written as DNA, the CDR3 is TGTGCCAGCAGCTCACCCAGCGGGAGGACGACCGGGGAGCTGTTTTTT.

This clonotype was observed many times. V usage is TRBV7-9 and J usage is TRBJ2-2; no definite D call. The length of the CDR3 is 13 residues. Trimming stripped 5 bases from V and 3 bases from J, with 7 bases between. Germline V gene sequence: CDR1 SEHNR, CDR2 FQNEAQ (reference sequence). The CDR3 nucleotides are TGTGCCAGCAGCCCCAGTTACACCGGGGAGCTGTTTTTT. This translates into CASSPSYTGELFF.

This clonotype turned up a few times. CDR3 protein: CASSANRESDYNEQFF. In nucleotides, the CDR3 is TGTGCCAGCAGTGCCAACAGGGAATCAGACTACAATGAGCAGTTCTTC. The chain employs TRBV25-1 and TRBJ2-1; D might be TRBD1 (6 bases). V gave up 4 bases and J gave up 3 bases, with 16 bases separating them. The CDR3 covers 16 residues. Germline-derived CDR1 and CDR2 are MGHDK and SYGVNS. Full variable domain (rest looked up from reference TRBV25-1 and TRBJ2-1): EADIYQTPRYLVIGTGKKITLECSQTMGHDKMYWYQQDPGMELHLIHYSYGVNSTEKGDLSSESTVSRIRTEHFPLTLESARPSHTSQYLCASSANRESDYNEQFFGPGTRLTVL.